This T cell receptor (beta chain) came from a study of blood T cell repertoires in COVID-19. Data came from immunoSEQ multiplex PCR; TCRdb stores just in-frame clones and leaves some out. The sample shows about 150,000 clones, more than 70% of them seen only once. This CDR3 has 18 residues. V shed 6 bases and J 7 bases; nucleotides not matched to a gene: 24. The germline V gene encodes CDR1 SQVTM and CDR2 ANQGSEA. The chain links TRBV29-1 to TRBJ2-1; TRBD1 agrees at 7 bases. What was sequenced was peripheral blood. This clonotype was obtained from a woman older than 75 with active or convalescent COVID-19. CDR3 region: CSVKGVTQGKGAWNEQFF. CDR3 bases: TGCAGCGTAAAAGGAGTAACACAGGGTAAGGGGGCTTGGAATGAGCAGTTCTTC.